The entry that follows covers one T cell receptor (beta chain) sequence. Its target is not known. The CDR3 covers 14 residues. The germline gives CDR1 SGHNT, CDR2 YYREEE (reference sequence). Trimming at V came to 2 bases and at J to 0 bases, leaving 1 base not matched to a gene. The data derive from a study of cytomegalovirus exposure and HLA in healthy donors. General study results and limits: It was found in a later analysis that first-cohort TCR clusters tended to co-occur in the 120 validation repertoires.

TCRdb's copy holds only in-frame clones and misses some; the assay was immunoSEQ multiplex PCR. The sample contains approximately 180,000 clones, roughly 86% of which appear only once. The sequence derives from a man between 18 and 35 years old in good health and CMV-seropositive. The gene calls are TRBV5-4 and TRBJ2-7; 8 positions agree with TRBD2. Specimen: PBMCs. The CDR3 reads CASSFSGASYEQYF. DNA for the CDR3: TGTGCCAGCAGCTTTAGCGGGGCCTCCTACGAGCAGTACTTC.